Below are 27 T cell receptor beta chains sequenced from a single sample in a study of response to subunit inactivated influenza vaccine. TCRdb ran MiXCR on the RT-PCR reads and lists one entry per CDR3 protein. The table has 500,000 to 700,000 distinct CDR3 sequences, roughly 25% seen once; the top ten hold about 3%. These data are also associated with another study on T cells expressing NK-cell markers. That study reports: As the method of synthesis, 5'RACE template switching with UMIs yielded TCR beta cDNA.

The sample was CD4+ T cells sorted from PBMCs, taken 11 to 12 days after vaccination. The receptors come from a man aged 45-60 years who received an inactivated influenza vaccine.

This chain joins TRBV30 and TRBJ2-2, with D tentatively TRBD2 (6 bases). The CDR3 runs to 15 residues. V was clipped by 3 bases and J by 4 bases, with 15 bases between them. The V gene's germline CDR1 is GTSNPN and CDR2 SVGIG (reference sequence). The DNA for the CDR3 is TGTGCCTGGAGGCTCATGGGAGGTGTCACCGGGGAGCTGTTTTTT. It encodes CAWRLMGGVTGELFF.

This clonotype has more than one count but fewer than ten. This chain links TRBV5-1 with TRBJ2-7; tentative D call: TRBD2 (5 bases). Germline assignment: CDR1 SGHRS and CDR2 YFSETQ. Trimming pared 0 bases from V and 5 bases from J, leaving 18 bases between. The CDR3 extends over 16 amino acids. The CDR3 coding sequence is TGCGCCAGCAGCTTGGCGAAAGAGGGTCCCCCCGACGAGCAGTACTTC. Residues: CASSLAKEGPPDEQYF.

Only a few counts were recorded for this clonotype. This chain links TRBV4-1 with TRBJ2-3; 16 nucleotides match TRBD2. The V segment lost 10 bases and the J segment 1 base; nucleotides outside the gene matches: 5. CDR1 MGHRA and CDR2 YSYEKL come from the germline V gene. This CDR3 has 16 amino acids. CDR3 DNA sequence: TGCGCCACACGGGGGACTAGCGGGGGGGGCACAGATACGCAGTATTTT. It yields the protein CATRGTSGGGTDTQYF.

This clonotype has just a few counts. The chain has TRBV12-3 or TRBV12-4 and TRBJ1-2, with D possibly being TRBD1 (6 bases). This CDR3 contains 12 residues. V dropped 1 base and J dropped 8 bases, with 8 bases sitting between them. CDR3 protein: CASSLGGLGYTF. The CDR3 DNA follows: TGTGCCAGCAGTTTAGGGGGGCTGGGCTACACCTTC.

This chain uses TRBV20-1 with TRBJ2-2; a weak D match, TRBD1 (5 bases). The CDR3 is made up of 16 amino acids. V was pared by 0 bases and J by 1 base, with 12 bases between. The germline gives CDR1 DFQATT, CDR2 SNEGSKA (reference sequence). The CDR3: CSARDLTGQNTGELFF. The CDR3 DNA follows: TGCAGTGCTAGAGATCTAACAGGACAGAACACCGGGGAGCTGTTTTTT.

The chain links TRBV6-2 or TRBV6-3 to TRBJ1-1; D is possibly TRBD1 (6 bases). V was trimmed by 6 bases and J by 0 bases, leaving 11 bases between them. The CDR3 totals 14 residues. Germline V gene data show CDR1 as MNHEY and CDR2 as SVGEGT. The CDR3 DNA sequence: TGTGCCAGCAGGGCAGGGGAGATGAACACTGAAGCTTTCTTT. Amino acids: CASRAGEMNTEAFF.

The J gene is TRBJ1-1, the V gene TRBV5-1, with a tentative D call TRBD1 (5 bases). Germline CDR1 SGHRS, CDR2 YFSETQ. V lost 0 bases, J lost 5 bases, and 11 bases lay in between. CDR3 length equals 14 residues. For the CDR3, the DNA is TGCGCCAGCAGCTTGGAAGGGGCGCGGACTGAAGCTTTCTTT. Residues: CASSLEGARTEAFF. The variable domain in full, completed from reference TRBV5-1 and TRBJ1-1, reads KAGVTQTPRYLIKTRGQQVTLSCSPISGHRSVSWYQQTPGQGLQFLFEYFSETQRNKGNFPGRFSGRQFSNSRSEMNVSTLELGDSALYLCASSLEGARTEAFFGQGTRLTVV.

This chain links TRBV6-5 with TRBJ1-6; weak D call: TRBD1 (5 bases). Germline V gene lookup returns CDR1 MNHEY and CDR2 SVGAGI. The length of the CDR3 is 19 residues. Trimming pared 0 bases from V and 8 bases from J, leaving 23 bases between. The CDR3 spells CASSYSWAGLGLRDSPLHF. The CDR3 DNA sequence: TGTGCCAGCAGTTACTCGTGGGCGGGGCTGGGATTAAGGGATTCACCCCTCCACTTT.

This clonotype was counted only a few times. The gene calls are TRBV5-1 and TRBJ2-7; tentative D call: TRBD2 (5 bases). The V gene's germline CDR1 is SGHRS and CDR2 YFSETQ. Trimming removed 2 bases from V and 4 bases from J, with 16 bases in between. The CDR3 has 15 residues. The DNA of the CDR3 is TGCGCCAGCAGCTTCCTTCGCGGGCTAGATTACGAGCAGTACTTC. This sequence encodes CASSFLRGLDYEQYF.

The gene calls are TRBV24-1 and TRBJ1-5; D remains unclear. The CDR3 is 12 amino acids. Germline assignment: CDR1 KGHDR and CDR2 SFDVKD. V shed 2 bases and J shed 5 bases, with 3 bases lying between them. The CDR3: CATSDSHQPQHF. The CDR3 DNA follows: TGTGCCACCAGTGATTCTCATCAGCCCCAGCATTTT.

This clonotype showed up just a few times. The chain links TRBV20-1 to TRBJ1-2; unclear D gene. The V gene lost 0 bases and the J gene lost 3 bases, with 5 bases spanning the gap. The CDR3 extends over 12 amino acids. Germline CDR1 reads DFQATT; CDR2 reads SNEGSKA (reference sequence). The CDR3 reads CSARDGDYGYTF. Here the CDR3 DNA reads TGCAGTGCTAGAGATGGGGACTATGGCTACACCTTC.

This clonotype was counted many times. This chain uses TRBV12-3 or TRBV12-4 with TRBJ2-5; 7 bases line up with TRBD1. V gave up 5 bases and J gave up 5 bases; unmatched junction bases: 2. This CDR3 is built from 12 residues. CDR3 sequence: CASSTGVETQYF. CDR3 DNA: TGTGCCAGCAGTACAGGGGTTGAGACCCAGTACTTC.

The CDR3 protein is CASSPKVGGGYTF. CDR3 coding DNA: TGTGCCAGCAGCCCTAAAGTCGGAGGCGGCTACACCTTC. The chain has TRBV3-1 and TRBJ1-2; D is unresolved. Trimming removed 4 bases at V and 8 bases at J, with 14 bases between. The length of the CDR3 is 13 residues. The germline CDR1 and CDR2 sequences are LGHDT and YNNKEL (reference sequence).

V is TRBV14 and J is TRBJ2-7; TRBD2 matches 7 bases. This CDR3 is 15 amino acids long. V dropped 0 bases and J dropped 6; count of bases not matched to a gene: 8. CDR1 and CDR2 (germline): SGHDN, FVKESK. CDR3 residues: CASSQDLAGVGEQYF. The CDR3 bases are TGTGCCAGCAGCCAAGATCTTGCGGGAGTAGGCGAGCAGTACTTC.

Only a few counts were recorded for this clonotype. The chain recombines TRBV7-8 with TRBJ2-7; 13 bases agree with TRBD2. CDR1 and CDR2 from the germline V gene are SGHVS and FQNEAQ. This CDR3 is built from 17 residues. After removal of 2 bases from V and 1 base from J, the junction contained 5 bases not matched to a gene. CDR3 protein: CASSLPGTSGTSYEQYF. The CDR3 DNA reads TGTGCCAGCAGCTTACCCGGGACTAGCGGGACGTCCTACGAGCAGTACTTC.

In this sample, this clonotype turned up a few times. This chain links TRBV5-8 with TRBJ1-5, with D tentatively TRBD1 (5 bases). V shed 5 bases and J shed 0 bases, with 12 bases lying between them. The germline gives CDR1 SGHTS, CDR2 YDEGEE. The CDR3 extends over 15 amino acids. The CDR3 DNA is TGTGCCAGCAGTTTCCGGGACGGTAGCAATCAGCCCCAGCATTTT. Translation gives CASSFRDGSNQPQHF.

This clonotype was recorded a few times. Given a much more abundant clone one base away, this may be a read error. The chain combines TRBV6-2 or TRBV6-3 with TRBJ2-7, with no clear D. V lost 2 bases and J lost 5, with 4 bases in between. The CDR3 covers 11 residues. Germline CDR1 and CDR2: MNHEY and SVGEGT. The CDR3 nucleotides are TGTGCCAGCAGTTACATCAACGAGCAGTACTTC. It is translated as CASSYINEQYF.

In its sample, this clonotype was seen many times. The chain couples TRBV7-2 to TRBJ2-2; TRBD2 might be the D (6 bases). The CDR3 extends over 14 amino acids. CDR1 is SGHTA and CDR2 is FQGNSA in the germline V gene. Trimming cost V 2 bases and J 4 bases, with 8 bases left between them. CDR3 DNA: TGTGCCAGCAGCTTAACCGGGGGCACCGGGGAGCTGTTTTTT. Translating gives CASSLTGGTGELFF. The entire variable domain, with the rest obtained from reference TRBV7-2 and TRBJ2-2, is as follows: GAGVSQSPSNKVTEKGKDVELRCDPISGHTALYWYRQSLGQGLEFLIYFQGNSAPDKSGLPSDRFSAERTGGSVSTLTIQRTQQEDSAVYLCASSLTGGTGELFFGEGSRLTVL.

This clonotype was counted a few times. The CDR3 spells CASSLWASGGASYNEQFF. CDR3 coding DNA: TGCGCCAGCAGCTTGTGGGCTAGCGGGGGGGCCTCCTACAATGAGCAGTTCTTC. The chain links TRBV5-1 to TRBJ2-1; 12 nucleotides line up with TRBD2. Trimming at V came to 1 base and at J to 0 bases, leaving 5 bases not matched to a gene. Germline CDR1 SGHRS, CDR2 YFSETQ. CDR3 length: 18 amino acids. Full variable domain (remainder filled in from reference TRBV5-1 and TRBJ2-1): KAGVTQTPRYLIKTRGQQVTLSCSPISGHRSVSWYQQTPGQGLQFLFEYFSETQRNKGNFPGRFSGRQFSNSRSEMNVSTLELGDSALYLCASSLWASGGASYNEQFFGPGTRLTVL.

The V gene is TRBV18, the J gene TRBJ2-1; 12 bases map to TRBD2. The CDR3 has 15 residues. Trimming took 5 bases from V and 5 from J; bases not matched to a gene: 4. In germline, CDR1 is KGHSH, CDR2 LQKENI. CDR3 sequence: CASSKRTSGNNEQFF. CDR3 sequence (DNA): TGTGCCAGCTCAAAAAGGACTAGCGGGAACAATGAGCAGTTCTTC.

The V and J genes are TRBV7-8 and TRBJ2-5; D possibly corresponds to TRBD1 (5 bases). Germline V gene sequence: CDR1 SGHVS, CDR2 FQNEAQ. The CDR3 loop spans 14 amino acids. V lost 1 base to trimming and J lost 7 bases, with 13 bases between them. The CDR3 DNA follows: TGTGCCAGCAGCTTAGAAACTCATCAGGGGACCCAGTACTTC. The encoded protein is CASSLETHQGTQYF.

Only a few counts were recorded for this clonotype. The chain links TRBV5-1 to TRBJ2-4; TRBD2 agrees at 7 bases. V lost 4 bases and J lost 4; bases outside the gene matches: 8. The CDR3 is 15 amino acids. Germline V gene lookup returns CDR1 SGHRS and CDR2 YFSETQ. The CDR3 nucleotides are TGCGCCAGCAGCCGCTCCGGGGGAGGGAAAAACATTCAGTACTTC. Translating it yields CASSRSGGGKNIQYF.

The chain uses TRBV10-2 and TRBJ1-6; tentatively, D is TRBD1 (5 bases). The CDR3 runs 16 residues. V gave up 5 bases and J gave up 6 bases, with 17 bases separating them. The germline CDR1 and CDR2 sequences are WSHSY and SAAADI. The CDR3 nucleotides are TGCGCCAGCAGTCTTACAGGAGGGGTCGGTAATTCACCCCTCCACTTT. Translating it yields CASSLTGGVGNSPLHF.

This clonotype has a handful of counts. The chain is built from TRBV3-1 and TRBJ1-4; D is unresolved. The CDR3 is made up of 12 amino acids. CDR1 is LGHDT and CDR2 is YNNKEL in the germline V gene (reference sequence). V was shortened by 0 bases and J by 11 bases, with 7 bases between the two germline ends. The CDR3 is CASSQESRKLFF. Here the CDR3 DNA reads TGTGCCAGCAGCCAAGAAAGTCGGAAACTGTTTTTT.

The chain has TRBV28 and TRBJ1-1; D may be TRBD1 (5 bases). The length of the CDR3 is 16 residues. The V gene's germline CDR1 is MDHEN and CDR2 SYDVKM. V lost 3 bases to trimming and J lost 4 bases, with 18 bases between them. CDR3 coding DNA: TGTGCCAGCAGTTTGGGGGTGTGGGGGAAGTCCACTGAAGCTTTCTTT. It yields the protein CASSLGVWGKSTEAFF.

The table lists this clonotype with a few counts. The genes are TRBV9 and TRBJ1-5; TRBD1 aligns across 8 bases. The CDR3 covers 16 residues. The trim removed 0 bases at V and 2 bases at J, leaving 4 bases unmatched. Germline assignment: CDR1 SGDLS and CDR2 YYNGEE. The CDR3 DNA sequence: TGTGCCAGCAGCGTAGGGACAGGGAAGGGCAATCAGCCCCAGCATTTT. Protein: CASSVGTGKGNQPQHF.

The rearrangement uses TRBV29-1 and TRBJ1-2; D might be TRBD1 (5 bases). The CDR3 extends over 14 amino acids. With 1 base removed from V and 4 bases from J, the gap between germline ends came to 13 bases. CDR1 SQVTM and CDR2 ANQGSEA come from the germline V gene. DNA of the CDR3: TGCAGCGTTGAAGCAGGGAAGAGCGGCTATGGCTACACCTTC. Protein sequence: CSVEAGKSGYGYTF.